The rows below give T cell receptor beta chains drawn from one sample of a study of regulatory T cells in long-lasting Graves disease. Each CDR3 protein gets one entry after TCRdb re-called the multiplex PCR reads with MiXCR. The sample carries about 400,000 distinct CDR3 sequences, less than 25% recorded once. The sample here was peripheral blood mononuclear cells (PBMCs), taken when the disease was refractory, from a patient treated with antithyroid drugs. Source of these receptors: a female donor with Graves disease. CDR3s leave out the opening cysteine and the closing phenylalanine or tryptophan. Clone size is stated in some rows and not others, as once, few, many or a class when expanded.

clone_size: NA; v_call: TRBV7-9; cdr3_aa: ASSFQVGEGLQRQY
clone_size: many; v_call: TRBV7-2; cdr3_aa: ASSGSSVGAKNIQY
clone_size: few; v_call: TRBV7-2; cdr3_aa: ASSLDRTSKNIQY
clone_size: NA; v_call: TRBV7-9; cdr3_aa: ASSSDRGFSYEQY
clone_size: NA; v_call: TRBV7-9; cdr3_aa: ASSSTPGRLADGETQY
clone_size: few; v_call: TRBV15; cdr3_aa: ATSRDREGTYEQY
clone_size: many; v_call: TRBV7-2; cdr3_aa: ASSFGTNLLSYEQY
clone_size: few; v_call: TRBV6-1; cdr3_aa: ASSEEGGGNQPQH
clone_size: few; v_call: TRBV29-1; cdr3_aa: SAGPSGETQY
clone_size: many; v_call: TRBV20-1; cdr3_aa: SARDLGHGSTGELF
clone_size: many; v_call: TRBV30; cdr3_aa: AWSRGGMQDGYT
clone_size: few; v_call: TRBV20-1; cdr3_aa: SASPLGQGGAEAF
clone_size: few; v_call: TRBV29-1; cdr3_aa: SAGGGTYEQY
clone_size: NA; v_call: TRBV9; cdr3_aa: ASSASTGDSDEQY
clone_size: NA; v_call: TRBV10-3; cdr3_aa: AITRTGAAGELF
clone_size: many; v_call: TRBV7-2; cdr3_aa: ASSLRLAPEQY
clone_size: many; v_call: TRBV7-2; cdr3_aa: ASSLYGAGDTETQY
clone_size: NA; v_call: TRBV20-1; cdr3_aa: SASPQRVGETQY
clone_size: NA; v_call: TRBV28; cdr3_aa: ASSIQGGSSNTGELF
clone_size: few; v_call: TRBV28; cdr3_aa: ASTLPSQPQH
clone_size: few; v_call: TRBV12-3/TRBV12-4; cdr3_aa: ASSLGIGANYGYT
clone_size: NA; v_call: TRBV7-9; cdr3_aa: ASSLGEMSEAYEQY
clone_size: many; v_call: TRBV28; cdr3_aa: ASSLRSSGNTGELF
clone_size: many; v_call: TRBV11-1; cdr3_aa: ASSLRDAGNTEAF
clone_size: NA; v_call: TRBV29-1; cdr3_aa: SVVWGYEQY
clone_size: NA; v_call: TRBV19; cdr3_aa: ASSMSSGNTIY
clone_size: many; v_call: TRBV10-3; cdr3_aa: AISESRQGYEQY
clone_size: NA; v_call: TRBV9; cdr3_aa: ASSETGVGEKLF
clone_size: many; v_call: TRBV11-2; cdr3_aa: ASSLDTAGGETQY
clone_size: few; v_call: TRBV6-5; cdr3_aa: ASSSTSGIYYKQY
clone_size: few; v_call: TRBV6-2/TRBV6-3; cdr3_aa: ASGHDEKLF
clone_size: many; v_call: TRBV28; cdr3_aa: ASSLTAGGRVSKNIQY
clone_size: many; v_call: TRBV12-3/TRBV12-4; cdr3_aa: ASSSNRGHYGYT